This T cell receptor (beta chain) was observed in a study of beta chain features in type 1 diabetes. Findings and limits, study-wide: Junctions at VDJ sites from type 1 diabetes patients had fewer insertions and more deletions. Patients with Type 1 diabetes showed moderately but significantly shorter TCRB CDR3s in all four CD4+ subsets.

Blood was collected once per donor into heparin, averaging roughly 120 mL. Each population that was sorted was more than 95% pure. The germline V gene encodes CDR1 SGHRS and CDR2 YFSETQ. The CDR3 consists of 14 residues. The V and J ends lost 5 bases and 5 bases, in that order; junction bases with no gene match: 5. Note on this clone: Its cognate antigen is unknown. Within the sample, other DNA sequences also encode this same CDR3.

Every isolated RNA sample was fully reverse transcribed, so sequencing captured expressed TCRB transcripts. Using immunoSEQ multiplex PCR, the repertoire was profiled, and TCRdb retains in-frame clones only, with some absent. The table includes fewer than 450,000 clones, 13% detected once. The rearrangement links TRBV5-1 to TRBJ1-1; 11 bases agree with TRBD1. The sample taken for sequencing was naive CD4+ T cells from blood. The TCR comes from a woman younger than 35 with type 1 diabetes. CDR3 nucleotide sequence: TGCGCCAGCAGTCCCGGGACAGGGGGGACTGAAGCTTTCTTT. Amino acids: CASSPGTGGTEAFF.